These 4 T cell receptor beta chains share one sample of origin, sequenced in a study of shared clonotypes between healthy human individuals. Terminally differentiated effector memory CD45RA+ cells were excluded from the naive CD8 cells, which were CD45RO-negative and positively selected for CCR7. Libraries were prepared by immunoSEQ multiplex PCR; TCRdb keeps only in-frame clonotypes and omits some of them. The sample has around 600,000 clones; 85% to 95% are singletons. The sequencing input was naive CD8+ T cells sorted from blood. Receptors originate from a woman younger than 45 in good health.

The CDR3 here is CASSQDAPGQGYQETQYF. DNA for the CDR3: TGCGCCAGCAGCCAAGATGCCCCGGGACAGGGGTACCAAGAGACCCAGTACTTC. This chain uses TRBV4-1 with TRBJ2-5, with 10 positions matching TRBD1. The CDR3 sequence is 18 residues long. The junction had 7 bases not matched to a gene; V was cut back by 0 bases and J by 0 bases. CDR1 is MGHRA, CDR2 YSYEKL, per germline.

The J gene is TRBJ2-1, the V gene TRBV5-6, with 11 bases identical to TRBD2. CDR1 SGHDT and CDR2 YYEEEE come from the germline V gene. V was clipped by 4 bases and J by 1 base; unmatched bases: 1. The CDR3 has 15 residues. The CDR3 spells CASSRLAGSYNEQFF. The CDR3, as DNA: TGTGCCAGCAGCCGACTAGCGGGATCCTACAATGAGCAGTTCTTC.

Remarks on this clone: The same CDR3 also results from other DNA sequences found in this sample. This rearrangement joins TRBV28 to TRBJ2-2; D uncertain. CDR1 and CDR2 from the germline V gene are MDHEN and SYDVKM. The CDR3 runs to 12 residues. V was shortened by 3 bases and J by 4 bases, with 3 bases between the two germline ends. CDR3 sequence reads: CASSFGTGELFF. CDR3 DNA: TGTGCCAGCAGTTTTGGCACCGGGGAGCTGTTTTTT.

This chain joins TRBV19 and TRBJ2-7, with D perhaps being TRBD1 or TRBD2 (5 bases each). Looked up from germline, CDR1 is LNHDA and CDR2 is SQIVND (reference sequence). Trimming cost V 6 bases and J 6 bases, with 15 bases left between them. The CDR3 spans 13 residues. This CDR3 is CASRGVGAVEQYF. In DNA form, the CDR3 reads TGTGCCAGTAGGGGAGTAGGGGCGGTCGAGCAGTACTTC.